This TCR beta chain was obtained from a study of monozygotic twins with inflammatory bowel disease. The CDR3 runs to 16 residues. CDR1 and CDR2 from the germline V gene are SGHAT and FQNNGV. Broader study findings: Limited statistical power may explain no repertoire similarity difference between concordant and discordant twins. It was in IBD patients that TCRbeta diversity (inverse Simpson) was lower than in healthy co-twins.

Per donor, roughly 2.5 ml of blood was collected and frozen. No sorting of T cells preceded isolation of total RNA from whole blood. TCRdb re-called the 5' RACE reads and gives one entry per CDR3 protein, without DNA. This sample's table reports approximately 150,000 distinct CDR3 sequences. Comments on this clonotype: Its matching antigen is unknown.

This chain uses TRBV11-2 with TRBJ2-4; TCRdb calls TRBD1, which cannot be checked without DNA. The TCR was taken from a human donor with ulcerative colitis or Crohn's disease, or a healthy co-twin of an affected twin (not recorded which). What was sequenced was blood. Here the CDR3 reads CASNGLGGRAKNIQYF.